One sample yielded the 22 T cell receptor beta chains listed below, sequenced in a study of CXCR3-negative and CXCR3-positive naive CD8 T cells. The authors made the TRB cDNA libraries by 5' RACE using UMI labels. TCRdb reanalyzed the 5' RACE reads and collapses them to one entry per CDR3 protein, without DNA. Recorded for this sample: around 160,000 distinct CDR3 sequences. Study-level points and caveats: Hydrophobicity was higher for TRB CDR3s found in CXCR3-positive naive cells than in CXCR3-negative naive cells.

What these receptors recognize is not known. The specimen sequenced was naive CXCR3+ CD8+ T cells from blood. The subset here: CD45RO-CCR7+CD27+CD95- naive CD8+ T cells expressing CXCR3 (TNR3+). These receptors all stem from a human donor in good health. Some clones in this sample may be carry-over from other donors' samples.

This rearrangement joins TRBV6-5 to TRBJ2-7. This CDR3 region has 14 residues. CDR1 MNHEY and CDR2 SVGAGI come from the germline V gene. The CDR3 reads CASSPIGVVNEQYF.

The rearrangement uses TRBV28 and TRBJ2-3; TCRdb reports TRBD1, a call that lacks DNA to check it against. The germline gives CDR1 MDHEN, CDR2 SYDVKM. The CDR3 spans 16 residues. This CDR3 is CASSLFRTERGDTQYF.

The J gene is TRBJ2-1, the V gene TRBV28. The germline CDR1 and CDR2 sequences are MDHEN and SYDVKM. The CDR3 consists of 13 residues. The CDR3 loop reads CASSEDGYNEQFF. The full variable domain, with the rest looked up from reference TRBV28 and TRBJ2-1, is DVKVTQSSRYLVKRTGEKVFLECVQDMDHENMFWYRQDPGLGLRLIYFSYDVKMKEKGDIPEGYSVSREKKERFSLILESASTNQTSMYLCASSEDGYNEQFFGPGTRLTVL.

The chain has TRBV12-3 or TRBV12-4 and TRBJ2-6; as DNA is missing, the TRBD1 call by TCRdb cannot be tested. This CDR3 is 18 amino acids long. The CDR3 sequence: CASSLVGGGSSGANVLTF.

The rearrangement joins TRBV6-6 to TRBJ2-5; TCRdb selects TRBD1, and the lack of DNA leaves this call unchecked. CDR3 length equals 18 residues. Germline V gene lookup returns CDR1 MNHNY and CDR2 SVGAGI (reference sequence). The CDR3 loop reads CASRRTQVQRSLQETQYF.

The J gene is TRBJ2-2, the V gene TRBV5-4; TCRdb outputs TRBD1, but without DNA this stays unchecked. This CDR3 has 20 amino acids. CDR1 SGHNT and CDR2 YYREEE come from the germline V gene (reference sequence). The chain's CDR3 is CASSLLSIHRVGSNTGELFF.

The rearrangement uses TRBV3-1 and TRBJ2-1; TCRdb reports TRBD2, a call that lacks DNA to check it against. The CDR3 spans 17 residues. The germline CDR1 and CDR2 sequences are LGHDT and YNNKEL (reference sequence). CDR3 residues: CASSQDPKLAGGYEQFF.

The CDR3 here is CASSLPPGTPTDTGELFF. The gene calls are TRBV12-3 or TRBV12-4 and TRBJ2-2; TCRdb reports TRBD1, a call that lacks DNA to check it against. The CDR3 contains 18 residues.

The CDR3 region is CASSLGSAGSGNTIYF. The chain links TRBV7-2 to TRBJ1-3; TCRdb gives TRBD1 as the D gene, but with no DNA this cannot be confirmed. The CDR3 covers 16 residues. Germline V gene data show CDR1 as SGHTA and CDR2 as FQGNSA.

This sequence joins TRBV29-1 and TRBJ2-7. The CDR3 has 15 amino acids. Germline loops: CDR1 SQVTM, CDR2 ANQGSEA. CDR3: CSVEDPTGNSYEQYF.

This chain joins TRBV3-1 and TRBJ1-1. The V gene's germline CDR1 is LGHDT and CDR2 YNNKEL (reference sequence). The CDR3 extends over 14 amino acids. CDR3 loop: CASSQETANTEAFF.

The chain combines TRBV6-2 or TRBV6-3 with TRBJ2-1; TCRdb lists TRBD1, though no DNA is available to test this call. The CDR3 sequence is 16 residues long. Germline CDR1 and CDR2: MNHEY and SVGEGT. This CDR3 is CASRATPGPPNNEQFF.

This rearrangement joins TRBV29-1 to TRBJ2-7. The CDR3 is made up of 14 amino acids. Germline-derived CDR1 and CDR2 are SQVTM and ANQGSEA. The CDR3 protein is CSVESARTGYEQYF.

This chain connects TRBV20-1 to TRBJ1-1; the TCRdb D gene call, TRBD1, has no DNA to confirm it. CDR1 DFQATT and CDR2 SNEGSKA come from the germline V gene (reference sequence). The CDR3 runs to 13 residues. CDR3 in amino acids: CSAKQQENTEAFF.

CDR3 sequence: CASSQDFGGGQETQYF. The chain links TRBV3-1 to TRBJ2-5; lacking DNA, the TRBD2 call made by TCRdb goes unchecked. This CDR3 region has 16 residues. Germline V gene data show CDR1 as LGHDT and CDR2 as YNNKEL (reference sequence).

The chain has TRBV7-7 and TRBJ2-5; TCRdb's D call of TRBD1 is untestable without DNA. The CDR3 sequence is 14 residues long. Germline V lookup: CDR1 SSHAT, CDR2 FNYEAQ (reference sequence). The chain's CDR3 is CASSLPGGGETQYF.

The rearrangement uses TRBV20-1 and TRBJ2-7; the D call from TCRdb, TRBD1, cannot be confirmed without DNA. The CDR3 totals 13 residues. From germline, CDR1 is DFQATT and CDR2 SNEGSKA (reference sequence). CDR3 sequence: CSARSDRKYEQYF.

V gene TRBV2 combines with J gene TRBJ2-7; TCRdb designates TRBD2, a call that cannot be tested without DNA. Germline V gene sequence: CDR1 SNHLY, CDR2 FYNNEI. The CDR3 runs 14 residues. The CDR3 is CASSETSGRSEQYF.

CDR3 in amino acids: CASSLGTGYEKLFF. The gene calls are TRBV27 and TRBJ1-4; as DNA is missing, the TRBD1 call by TCRdb cannot be tested. CDR3 length: 14 residues. CDR1 is MNHEY, CDR2 SMNVEV, per germline (reference sequence).

The CDR3 sequence: CASSFRTDLYYNSPLHF. The V call is TRBV7-2, the J call TRBJ1-6. Germline CDR1 reads SGHTA; CDR2 reads FQGNSA. The CDR3 sequence is 17 residues long.

The chain combines TRBV20-1 with TRBJ2-7; the TRBD2 assignment by TCRdb is unverifiable without DNA. CDR3 size: 20 residues. CDR1 DFQATT and CDR2 SNEGSKA come from the germline V gene (reference sequence). The CDR3 reads CSARDAGTSGRIPLGGEQYF.

The CDR3 loop reads CASSSLGVADEAFF. The V gene is TRBV7-9, the J gene TRBJ1-1. The CDR3 spans 14 residues. Germline lookup yields CDR1 SEHNR and CDR2 FQNEAQ (reference sequence).